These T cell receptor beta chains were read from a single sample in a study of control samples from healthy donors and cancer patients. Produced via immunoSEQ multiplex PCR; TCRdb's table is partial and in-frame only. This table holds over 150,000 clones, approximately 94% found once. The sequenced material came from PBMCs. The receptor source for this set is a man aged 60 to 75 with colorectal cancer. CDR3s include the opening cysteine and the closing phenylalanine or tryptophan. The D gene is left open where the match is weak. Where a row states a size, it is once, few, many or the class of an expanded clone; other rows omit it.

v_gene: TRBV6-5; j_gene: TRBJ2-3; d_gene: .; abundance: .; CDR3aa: CASRDRDIGTDTQYF; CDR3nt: TGTGCCAGCAGAGACCGGGACATAGGCACAGATACGCAGTATTTT
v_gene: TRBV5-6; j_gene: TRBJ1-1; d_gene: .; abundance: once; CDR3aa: CASSLNWQGLNTEAFF; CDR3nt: TGTGCCAGCAGCTTGAATTGGCAGGGCTTGAACACTGAAGCTTTCTTT
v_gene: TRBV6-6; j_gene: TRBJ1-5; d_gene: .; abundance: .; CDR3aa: CASSTYSNQPQHF; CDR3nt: TGTGCCAGCAGTACTTATAGCAATCAGCCCCAGCATTTT
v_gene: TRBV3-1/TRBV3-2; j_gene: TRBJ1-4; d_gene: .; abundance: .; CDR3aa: CASSHSSGTPGEKLFF; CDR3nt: TGTGCCAGCAGCCATTCGTCCGGGACACCAGGGGAAAAACTGTTTTTT
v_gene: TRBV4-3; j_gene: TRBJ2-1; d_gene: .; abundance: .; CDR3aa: CASSQGMWDQQFF; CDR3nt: TGCGCCAGCAGCCAAGGAATGTGGGACCAGCAGTTCTTC
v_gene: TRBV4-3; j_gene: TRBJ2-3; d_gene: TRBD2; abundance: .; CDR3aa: CASSQDSTSGGGDTQYF; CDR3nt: TGCGCCAGCAGCCAAGATAGCACTAGCGGGGGCGGAGATACGCAGTATTTT
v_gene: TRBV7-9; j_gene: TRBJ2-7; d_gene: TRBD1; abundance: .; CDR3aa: CASSQTRQGPYEQYF; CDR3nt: TGTGCCAGCAGCCAAACTAGACAGGGGCCCTACGAGCAGTACTTC
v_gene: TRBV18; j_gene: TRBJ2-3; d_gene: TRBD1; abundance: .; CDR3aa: CASSPFPFLGTGDTDTQYF; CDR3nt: TGTGCCAGCTCACCATTTCCCTTTCTCGGGACAGGCGACACAGATACGCAGTATTTT
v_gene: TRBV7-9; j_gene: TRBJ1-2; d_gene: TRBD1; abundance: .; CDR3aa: CASSLTGAADGYTF; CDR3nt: TGTGCCAGCAGCTTAACAGGGGCCGCGGATGGCTACACCTTC
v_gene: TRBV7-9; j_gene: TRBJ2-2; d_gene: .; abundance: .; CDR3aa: CASSRSVSATGELFF; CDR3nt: TGTGCCAGCAGCCGTTCGGTCTCAGCGACCGGGGAGCTGTTTTTT
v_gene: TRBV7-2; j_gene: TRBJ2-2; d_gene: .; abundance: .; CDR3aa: CASSEGWNTGELFF; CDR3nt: TGTGCCAGCAGCGAAGGCTGGAACACCGGGGAGCTGTTTTTT
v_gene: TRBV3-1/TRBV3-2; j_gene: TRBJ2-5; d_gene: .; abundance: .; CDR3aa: CASRAGYETQYF; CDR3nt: TGTGCCAGCAGGGCAGGGTACGAGACCCAGTACTTC
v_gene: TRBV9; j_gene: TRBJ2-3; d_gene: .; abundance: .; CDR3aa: CASSVARLPSDTQYF; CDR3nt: TGTGCCAGCAGCGTAGCTCGTCTGCCTTCAGATACGCAGTATTTT
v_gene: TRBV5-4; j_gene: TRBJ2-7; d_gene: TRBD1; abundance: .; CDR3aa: CASSNRDRGYEQYF; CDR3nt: TGTGCCAGCAGTAACCGGGACAGGGGGTACGAGCAGTACTTC
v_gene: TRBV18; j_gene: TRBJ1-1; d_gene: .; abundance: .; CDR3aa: CASSPQGNTEAFF; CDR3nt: TGTGCCAGCTCCCCACAGGGAAACACTGAAGCTTTCTTT
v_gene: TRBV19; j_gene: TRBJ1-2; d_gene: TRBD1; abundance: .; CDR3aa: CASSAVPGQGANTF; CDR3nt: TGTGCCAGTAGTGCCGTACCGGGACAGGGGGCAAACACCTTC
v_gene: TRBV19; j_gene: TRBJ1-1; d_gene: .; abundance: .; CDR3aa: CASSMVTGQRSEAFF; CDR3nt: TGTGCCAGTAGTATGGTTACCGGTCAAAGGAGTGAAGCTTTCTTT
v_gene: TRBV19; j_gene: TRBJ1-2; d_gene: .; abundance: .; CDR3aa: CASRPSPANYGYTF; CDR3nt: TGTGCCAGTAGGCCGTCTCCGGCTAACTATGGCTACACCTTC
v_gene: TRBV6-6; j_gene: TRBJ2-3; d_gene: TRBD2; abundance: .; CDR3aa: CASSYREGTDTQYF; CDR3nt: TGTGCCAGCAGTTACCGGGAGGGCACAGATACGCAGTATTTT
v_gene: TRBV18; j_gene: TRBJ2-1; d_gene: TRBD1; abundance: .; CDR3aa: CASSPRQGQGNEQFF; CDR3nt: TGTGCCAGCTCACCACGACAGGGTCAGGGCAATGAGCAGTTCTTC
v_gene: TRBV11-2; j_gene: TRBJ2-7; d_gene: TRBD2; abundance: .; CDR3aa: CASSHPSGGLYEQYF; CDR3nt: TGTGCCAGCAGCCATCCTAGCGGGGGTCTCTACGAGCAGTACTTC
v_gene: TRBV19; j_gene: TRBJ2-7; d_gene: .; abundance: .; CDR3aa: CASPQITGIPYEQYF; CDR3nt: TGTGCCAGTCCCCAAATAACAGGGATACCCTACGAGCAGTACTTC
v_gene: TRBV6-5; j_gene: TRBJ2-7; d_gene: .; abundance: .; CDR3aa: CASRGFGTTYEQYF; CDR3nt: TGTGCCAGCAGAGGTTTCGGGACGACCTACGAGCAGTACTTC
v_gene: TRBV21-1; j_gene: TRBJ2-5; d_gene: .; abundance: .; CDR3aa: CASSKGRASTTETQYF; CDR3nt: TGTGCCAGCAGCAAAGGGCGGGCCTCTACCACAGAGACCCAGTACTTC
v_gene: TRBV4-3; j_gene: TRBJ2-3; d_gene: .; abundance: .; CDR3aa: CASQIMEWSTDTQYF; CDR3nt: TGCGCCAGCCAAATCATGGAGTGGAGCACAGATACGCAGTATTTT
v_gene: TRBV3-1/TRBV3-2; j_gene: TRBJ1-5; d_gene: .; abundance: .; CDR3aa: CASSRRNSNQPQHF; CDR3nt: TGTGCCAGCAGCCGACGGAATAGCAATCAGCCCCAGCATTTT
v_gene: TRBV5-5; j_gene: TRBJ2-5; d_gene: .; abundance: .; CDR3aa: CASSLLGQTRETQYF; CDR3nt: TGTGCCAGCAGCTTGTTAGGCCAAACCCGAGAGACCCAGTACTTC
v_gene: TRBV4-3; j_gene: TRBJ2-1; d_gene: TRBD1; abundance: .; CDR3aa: CASSQEWTGIGLISIEQFF; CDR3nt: TGCGCCAGCAGCCAAGAGTGGACAGGTATCGGACTTATCTCAATTGAGCAGTTCTTC
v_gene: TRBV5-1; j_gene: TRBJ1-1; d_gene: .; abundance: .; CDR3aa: CASSPGTGAGAFF; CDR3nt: TGCGCCAGCAGCCCGGGCACGGGGGCAGGGGCTTTCTTT
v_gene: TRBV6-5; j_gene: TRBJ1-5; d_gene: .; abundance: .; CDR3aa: CASSSRDGAKPQHF; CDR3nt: TGTGCCAGCAGTTCAAGGGACGGGGCAAAGCCCCAGCATTTT
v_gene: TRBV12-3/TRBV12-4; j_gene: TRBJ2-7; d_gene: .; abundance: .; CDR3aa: CASSWEQGYEQYF; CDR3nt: TGTGCCAGCAGTTGGGAACAGGGTTACGAGCAGTACTTC
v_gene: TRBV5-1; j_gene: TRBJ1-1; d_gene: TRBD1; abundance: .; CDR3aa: CASSLDGTGVVNTEAFF; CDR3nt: TGCGCCAGCAGCTTGGACGGGACAGGGGTCGTGAACACTGAAGCTTTCTTT
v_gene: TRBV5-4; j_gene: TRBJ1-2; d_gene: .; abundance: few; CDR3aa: CASSPSGGPMGYTF; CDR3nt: TGTGCCAGCAGCCCCTCGGGGGGCCCGATGGGCTACACCTTC
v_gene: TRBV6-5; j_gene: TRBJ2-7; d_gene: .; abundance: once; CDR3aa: CASSYGLGVTYEQYF; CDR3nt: TGTGCCAGCAGTTACGGGCTAGGGGTCACCTACGAGCAGTACTTC
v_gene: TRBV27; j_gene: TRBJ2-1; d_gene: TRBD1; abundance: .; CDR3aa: CASRHTTGSDSYNEQFF; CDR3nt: TGTGCCAGCAGACATACGACAGGGTCAGACTCCTACAATGAGCAGTTCTTC
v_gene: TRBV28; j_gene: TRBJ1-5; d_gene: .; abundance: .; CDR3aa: CASSLNQPQHF; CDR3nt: TGTGCCAGCAGTCTGAATCAGCCCCAGCATTTT
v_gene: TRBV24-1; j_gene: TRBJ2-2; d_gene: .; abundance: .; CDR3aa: CATSDPASNTGELFF; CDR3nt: TGTGCCACCAGTGATCCGGCCTCGAACACCGGGGAGCTGTTTTTT
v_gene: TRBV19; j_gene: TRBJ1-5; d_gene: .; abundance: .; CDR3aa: CASSAPGAGQPQHF; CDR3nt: TGTGCCAGTTCCGCCCCCGGGGCGGGACAGCCCCAGCATTTT
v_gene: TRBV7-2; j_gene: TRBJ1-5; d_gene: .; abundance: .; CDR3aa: CASSLLQGPNQPQHF; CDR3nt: TGTGCCAGCAGCTTACTACAGGGCCCCAATCAGCCCCAGCATTTT
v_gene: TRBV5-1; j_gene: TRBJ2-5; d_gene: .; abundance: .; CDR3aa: CASSPVGGPGETQYF; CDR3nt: TGCGCCAGCAGCCCCGTGGGGGGGCCCGGGGAGACCCAGTACTTC
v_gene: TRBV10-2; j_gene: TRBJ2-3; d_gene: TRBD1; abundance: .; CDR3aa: CASSGTGGTDTQYF; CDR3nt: TGCGCCAGCAGTGGGACAGGGGGCACAGATACGCAGTATTTT
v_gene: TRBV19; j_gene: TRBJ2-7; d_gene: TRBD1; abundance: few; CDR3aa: CASSPGTGASYEQYF; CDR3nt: TGTGCCAGTAGTCCCGGGACAGGGGCCTCCTACGAGCAGTACTTC
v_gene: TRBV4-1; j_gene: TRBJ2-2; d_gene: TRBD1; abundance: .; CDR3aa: CASSLTNRGPGELFF; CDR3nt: TGCGCCAGCAGCCTCACCAACAGGGGTCCCGGGGAGCTGTTTTTT
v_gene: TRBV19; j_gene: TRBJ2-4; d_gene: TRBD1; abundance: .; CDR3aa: CASSSGDRGNIQYF; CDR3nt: TGTGCCAGTAGTTCCGGTGACAGGGGTAACATTCAGTACTTC